These 26 T cell receptor beta chains originate from one sample sequenced in a study of T cells in Graves' hyperthyroidism and ophthalmopathy. It was RNA transcripts that yielded the amplified TCR beta CDR3 regions. HTBI primers were used for first-round RT-PCR of the TCR CDR3. TCRdb re-called the multiplex PCR reads with MiXCR, one entry per CDR3 protein. The sample includes 350,000 to 500,000 distinct CDR3 sequences, approximately 14% of them seen just once. What was sequenced was blood. The source is a woman under 30 with Graves' hyperthyroidism.

The sample holds many counts of this clonotype. The J gene is TRBJ2-7, the V gene TRBV7-2; D possibly corresponds to TRBD1 (7 bases). The CDR3 is 14 residues long. Germline CDR1 reads SGHTA; CDR2 reads FQGNSA. V lost 2 bases, J lost 9 bases, and 17 bases lay in between. The chain's CDR3 is CASSLSQGGWVQYF. CDR3 nucleotides: TGTGCCAGCAGCTTAAGTCAGGGGGGTTGGGTGCAGTACTTC.

Ten or more counts support this clonotype. CDR3 nucleotides: TGCAGCGTCAATCTTTCCTACGAGCAGTACTTC. Its protein product is CSVNLSYEQYF. The V and J genes are TRBV29-1 and TRBJ2-7, with D unresolved. This CDR3 is 11 amino acids long. Germline-derived CDR1 and CDR2 are SQVTM and ANQGSEA. Trimming shortened V by 6 bases and J by 1 base, and 7 bases separated the two germline ends.

CDR3 sequence reads: CASSSGTGWEETQYF. CDR3 sequence (DNA): TGTGCCAGCAGTTCTGGGACAGGCTGGGAGGAGACCCAGTACTTC. The rearrangement links TRBV27 to TRBJ2-5, with 8 bases aligning to TRBD1. Germline V lookup: CDR1 MNHEY, CDR2 SMNVEV (reference sequence). Unmatched junction bases numbered 9, after V lost 4 bases and J lost 5 bases. The CDR3 is 15 residues long.

This clonotype was recorded at least ten times. The chain is built from TRBV20-1 and TRBJ2-2; TRBD1 agrees at 8 bases. V was clipped by 6 bases and J by 4 bases; unmatched bases: 4. Looked up from germline, CDR1 is DFQATT and CDR2 is SNEGSKA (reference sequence). The CDR3 loop spans 13 amino acids. The CDR3 sequence: CSARQGPTGELFF. CDR3 DNA: TGCAGTGCAAGACAGGGGCCCACCGGGGAGCTGTTTTTT.

This clonotype has a count of ten or more. V usage is TRBV11-2 and J usage is TRBJ1-3, with D perhaps TRBD1 (5 bases). Deletions cut 4 bases from V and 4 bases from J, with 8 bases between. The CDR3 has 13 amino acids. Germline CDR1 reads SGHAT; CDR2 reads FQNNGV. The CDR3 DNA sequence: TGTGCCAGCAGCTCCGGGGCGGGAAACACCATATATTTT. Its protein product is CASSSGAGNTIYF.

This clonotype has ten or more counts. V and J are TRBV12-3 or TRBV12-4 and TRBJ1-2; D gene uncertain. The CDR3 runs to 12 residues. Trimming removed 3 bases from V and 4 bases from J, with 6 bases in between. The CDR3 sequence is CASSFNTYGYTF. The CDR3 DNA reads TGTGCCAGCAGTTTCAACACCTATGGCTACACCTTC.

This clonotype was picked up many times. Its ends do not fully match the called genes, so a read error is possible. V and J are TRBV29-1 and TRBJ2-7; D is undetermined. The CDR3 loop spans 12 amino acids. Germline loops: CDR1 SQVTM, CDR2 ANQGSEA. The CDR3 loop reads CSVEGLSYEQYF. CDR3 in DNA: TGCAGCGTAGAAGGGTTATCCTACGAGCAGTACTTC.

This clonotype appeared a single time. A clone one base away is much larger, so this may be a read error. The chain combines TRBV10-3 with TRBJ2-5, with 7 bases aligning to TRBD1. The J call is doubtful: the DNA matches TRBJ2-1 better. This CDR3 contains 13 residues. Germline values: CDR1 ENHRY, CDR2 SYGVKD. The CDR3: CAIRDRQQETQFF. DNA for the CDR3: TGTGCCATCAGGGACAGGCAGCAAGAGACCCAGTTCTTC.

This clonotype has a handful of counts. The chain has TRBV25-1 and TRBJ1-1; 7 bases are a match to TRBD1. This CDR3 has 15 residues. The V gene end was trimmed by 6 bases and the J gene end by 1 base; junction bases not matched to a gene: 8. Per germline, CDR1 MGHDK and CDR2 SYGVNS. The CDR3 reads CASSAVQGKNTEAFF. The CDR3 DNA is TGTGCCAGCAGCGCCGTACAGGGGAAGAACACTGAAGCTTTCTTT.

The chain is built from TRBV6-2 or TRBV6-3 and TRBJ2-7, with D possibly matching TRBD2 (6 bases). With 5 bases removed from V and 7 bases from J, the gap between germline ends came to 18 bases. CDR3 length: 14 residues. CDR1 and CDR2 from the germline V gene are MNHEY and SVGEGT. The CDR3 DNA sequence: TGTGCCAGCAGTCGTAGCGGTGCTGGACGGGAGCAGTACTTC. It is translated as CASSRSGAGREQYF.

This clonotype was observed many times. The genes are TRBV5-1 and TRBJ2-3, with 9 bases lining up with TRBD2. The CDR3 runs to 16 residues. With 0 bases clipped from V and 3 bases from J, the junction kept 5 bases outside the gene matches. Germline loops: CDR1 SGHRS, CDR2 YFSETQ. CDR3 sequence: CASSLGVAGETDTQYF. DNA of the CDR3: TGCGCCAGCAGCTTGGGAGTAGCGGGAGAGACAGATACGCAGTATTTT.

This clonotype came up many times. This chain joins TRBV30 and TRBJ1-5; D is unclear. The germline CDR1 and CDR2 sequences are GTSNPN and SVGIG (reference sequence). The CDR3 loop spans 14 amino acids. V gave up 1 base and J gave up 0 bases, with 7 bases separating them. The CDR3 DNA follows: TGTGCCTGGAGTGCCGGTTATAGCAATCAGCCCCAGCATTTT. This codes for CAWSAGYSNQPQHF.

The table lists this clonotype with many counts. This chain joins TRBV3-1 and TRBJ2-7; D gene unclear. The V gene lost 1 base and the J gene lost 0 bases, with 7 bases spanning the gap. The CDR3 totals 14 residues. The germline gives CDR1 LGHDT, CDR2 YNNKEL (reference sequence). The CDR3 loop reads CASSQAQSSYEQYF. For the CDR3, the DNA is TGTGCCAGCAGCCAAGCACAGAGCTCCTACGAGCAGTACTTC.

This clonotype was picked up many times. The chain employs TRBV6-2 or TRBV6-3 and TRBJ1-2; 7 bases are a match to TRBD1. Germline V gene data show CDR1 as MNHEY and CDR2 as SVGEGT. The CDR3 is 15 amino acids. V lost 6 bases and J lost 6; bases outside the gene matches: 13. The CDR3, as DNA: TGTGCCAGCAGACGCGACAGGGATTTGGTCGATGGCTACACCTTC. It is translated as CASRRDRDLVDGYTF.

This clonotype was found many times. This sequence joins TRBV29-1 and TRBJ1-1; the D gene is possibly TRBD1 (6 bases). The CDR3 loop spans 13 amino acids. Trimming took off 5 bases at V and 0 bases at J, with 10 bases between the two ends. Germline CDR1 reads SQVTM; CDR2 reads ANQGSEA. This chain's CDR3 is CSVQGRMNTEAFF. The CDR3 DNA reads as TGCAGCGTTCAGGGGCGGATGAACACTGAAGCTTTCTTT.

This clonotype has ten or more counts. CDR3 in amino acids: CSVESGRALNEQFF. In DNA, the CDR3 is TGCAGCGTTGAAAGCGGGAGGGCCCTCAATGAGCAGTTCTTC. This chain links TRBV29-1 with TRBJ2-1, with 10 bases matching TRBD2. J was trimmed by 6 bases and V by 2 bases; bases with no gene match: 4. Germline V gives CDR1 SQVTM, CDR2 ANQGSEA. The CDR3 has 14 amino acids.

This clonotype was counted at least ten times. The chain joins TRBV19 to TRBJ2-3; D is unclear. This CDR3 comprises 18 residues. With 3 bases removed from V and 0 bases from J, the gap between germline ends came to 19 bases. From germline, CDR1 is LNHDA and CDR2 SQIVND (reference sequence). CDR3 amino acids: CASSIASSSASSTDTQYF. The CDR3 DNA sequence: TGTGCCAGTAGTATTGCTTCCTCTAGTGCCTCTAGCACAGATACGCAGTATTTT.

The chain recombines TRBV6-1 with TRBJ2-2; D might be TRBD2 (6 bases). V was pared by 1 base and J by 6 bases, with 12 bases between. From germline, CDR1 is MNHNS and CDR2 SASEGT. The CDR3 is made up of 15 amino acids. CDR3 in DNA: TGTGCCAGCAGTGAAGTCGGCGGGGATGCCGGGGAGCTGTTTTTT. Its translation: CASSEVGGDAGELFF.

In this sample, this clonotype turned up many times. The chain has TRBV2 and TRBJ2-3, with TRBD2 as a possible D gene (5 bases). The length of the CDR3 is 14 residues. Germline V CDR1 and CDR2: SNHLY, FYNNEI. Trimming removed 4 bases at V and 2 bases at J, with 10 bases between. The CDR3 loop is CASSASGYTDTQYF. The CDR3 nucleotides read TGTGCCAGCAGTGCCAGCGGCTACACAGATACGCAGTATTTT.

Many counts were recorded for this clonotype. The gene calls are TRBV3-1 and TRBJ1-1; D not resolved. V dropped 1 base and J dropped 2 bases, with 8 bases sitting between them. CDR3 length equals 14 residues. In germline, CDR1 is LGHDT, CDR2 YNNKEL (reference sequence). This CDR3 reads CASSQGGGNTEAFF. CDR3 DNA: TGTGCCAGCAGCCAAGGGGGTGGAAACACTGAAGCTTTCTTT.

The V and J genes are TRBV20-1 and TRBJ1-6, with D possibly TRBD1 on 6 matching bases. Germline V CDR1 and CDR2: DFQATT, SNEGSKA (reference sequence). V was cut by 4 bases and J by 13 bases, with 20 bases left in between. The CDR3 is 14 amino acids. CDR3 nucleotide sequence: TGCAGTGCTACAGAGGGGGGCCAAGGGGGGCCCCTCCACTTT. It translates to CSATEGGQGGPLHF.

This clonotype was recorded many times. This sequence joins TRBV4-1 and TRBJ1-1; D is undetermined. The germline CDR1 and CDR2 sequences are MGHRA and YSYEKL. V was cut by 2 bases and J by 11 bases, with 15 bases left in between. The CDR3 contains 13 residues. CDR3 sequence reads: CASSQTRGSSAFF. CDR3 coding DNA: TGCGCCAGCAGCCAAACCCGGGGTAGTAGTGCTTTCTTT.

This clonotype was detected many times. This chain joins TRBV7-9 and TRBJ1-2, with D unclear. Trimming pared 5 bases from V and 7 bases from J, leaving 11 bases between. The germline V gene encodes CDR1 SEHNR and CDR2 FQNEAQ (reference sequence). The CDR3 runs 12 residues. The CDR3 bases are TGTGCCAGCAGCCCCGAATGGCTTGGCTACACCTTC. The encoded protein is CASSPEWLGYTF.

At least ten counts were recorded for this clonotype. The chain joins TRBV7-2 to TRBJ1-4; D ambiguous. The CDR3 extends over 15 amino acids. Trimming removed 5 bases at V and 2 bases at J, with 12 bases between. Germline CDR1 is SGHTA and CDR2 is FQGNSA. The CDR3 is CASSPGWATNEKLFF. The CDR3 DNA reads TGTGCCAGCAGCCCTGGCTGGGCCACTAATGAAAAACTGTTTTTT.

This clonotype occurred a few times. V gene TRBV4-3 combines with J gene TRBJ2-1; TRBD1 aligns across 12 bases. The length of the CDR3 is 18 residues. Trimming took 0 bases from V and 4 from J; bases not matched to a gene: 7. The germline CDR1 and CDR2 sequences are LGHNA and YSLEER. CDR3 protein: CASSQDRGQGARYNEQFF. In DNA form, the CDR3 reads TGCGCCAGCAGCCAAGATCGGGGACAGGGGGCGCGATACAATGAGCAGTTCTTC.

V is TRBV5-4 and J is TRBJ2-1; D possibly corresponds to TRBD1 (5 bases). Looked up from germline, CDR1 is SGHNT and CDR2 is YYREEE (reference sequence). This CDR3 spans 11 amino acids. Between the trimmed V and J ends, which lost 6 bases and 8 bases, there was a span of 9 bases. The CDR3 sequence is CASKQEYEQFF. In DNA, the CDR3 is TGTGCCAGCAAACAGGAGTATGAGCAGTTCTTC. Based on the CDR3 plus reference TRBV5-4 and TRBJ2-1, the full variable domain is ETGVTQSPTHLIKTRGQQVTLRCSSQSGHNTVSWYQQALGQGPQFIFQYYREEENGRGNFPPRFSGLQFPNYSSELNVNALELDDSALYLCASKQEYEQFFGPGTRLTVL.